The sample holds many counts of the clone carrying this T cell receptor (beta chain). The antigen is not known. Profiling that covered TCR beta VDJ and CDR3 relied on genomic DNA as its template. TCRdb itself ran the reads through MiXCR, one entry per CDR3 protein. The table lists about 100,000 distinct CDR3 sequences, around half of them singletons. The data are from a study of CD8+CD57+ T cells in acquired aplastic anemia. Notes on the study in general: Patient and control CD8+ Simpson's diversity was not significantly different.

CDR1 and CDR2 (germline): SGHAT, FQDESV (reference sequence). Trimming removed 0 bases from V and 5 bases from J, with 5 bases in between. This CDR3 has 12 residues. This TCR derives from a human donor in good health, serving as a control. The material sequenced was sorted CD4+, CD8+, or CD8+CD57+ T cells (not recorded which) from PBMCs. The chain joins TRBV11-1 to TRBJ2-7, with D tentatively TRBD1 or TRBD2 (5 bases each). The CDR3: CASSLAGDEQYF. For the CDR3, the DNA is TGTGCCAGCAGCTTAGCGGGGGACGAGCAGTACTTC. Combining the CDR3 with reference TRBV11-1 and TRBJ2-7 gives the whole variable domain EAEVAQSPRYKITEKSQAVAFWCDPISGHATLYWYRQILGQGPELLVQFQDESVVDDSQLPKDRFSAERLKGVDSTLKIQPAELGDSAMYLCASSLAGDEQYFGPGTRLTVT.